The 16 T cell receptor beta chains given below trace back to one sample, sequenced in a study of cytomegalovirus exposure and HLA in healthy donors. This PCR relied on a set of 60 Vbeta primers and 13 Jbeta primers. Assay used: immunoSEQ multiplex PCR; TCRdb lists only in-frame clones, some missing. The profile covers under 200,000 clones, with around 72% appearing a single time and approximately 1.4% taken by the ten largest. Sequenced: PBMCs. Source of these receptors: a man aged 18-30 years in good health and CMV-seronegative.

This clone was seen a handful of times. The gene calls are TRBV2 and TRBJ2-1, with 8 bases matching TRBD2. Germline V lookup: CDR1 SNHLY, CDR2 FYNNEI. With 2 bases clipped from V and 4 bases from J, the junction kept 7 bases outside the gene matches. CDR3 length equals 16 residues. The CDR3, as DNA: TGTGCCAGCAGTGAACGGGGGACTAGAGGGTACAATGAGCAGTTCTTC. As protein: CASSERGTRGYNEQFF.

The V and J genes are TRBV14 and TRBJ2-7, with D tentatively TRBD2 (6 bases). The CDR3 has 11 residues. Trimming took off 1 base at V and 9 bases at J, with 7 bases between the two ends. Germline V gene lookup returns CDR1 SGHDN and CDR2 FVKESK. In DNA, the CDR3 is TGTGCCAGCAGCCAAGGGAGGGGGCAGTACTTC. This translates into CASSQGRGQYF.

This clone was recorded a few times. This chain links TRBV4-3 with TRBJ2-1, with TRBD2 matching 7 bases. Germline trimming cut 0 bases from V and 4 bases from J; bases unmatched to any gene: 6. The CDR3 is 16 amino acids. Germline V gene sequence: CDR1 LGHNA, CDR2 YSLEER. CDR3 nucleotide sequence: TGCGCCAGCAGCCAAGAGCCTAGCGGCAAGTACAATGAGCAGTTCTTC. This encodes CASSQEPSGKYNEQFF.

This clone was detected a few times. The DNA of the CDR3 is TGTGCCAGCACCGAGGGAAGGAACATTCAGTACTTC. The encoded protein is CASTEGRNIQYF. The chain joins TRBV2 to TRBJ2-4, with D tentatively TRBD2 (5 bases). V was shortened by 7 bases and J by 7 bases, with 11 bases between the two germline ends. CDR1 is SNHLY, CDR2 FYNNEI, per germline. The CDR3 is 12 amino acids.

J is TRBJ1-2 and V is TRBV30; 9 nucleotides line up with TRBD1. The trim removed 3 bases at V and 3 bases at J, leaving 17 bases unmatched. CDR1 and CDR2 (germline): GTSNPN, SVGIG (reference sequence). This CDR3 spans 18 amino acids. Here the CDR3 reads CAWRPPRDRVRSDYGYTF. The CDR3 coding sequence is TGTGCCTGGAGACCGCCCCGGGACAGGGTTAGAAGTGACTATGGCTACACCTTC.

The CDR3 loop reads CASSLEGQGHNEQFF. DNA for the CDR3: TGTGCCAGCAGCTTAGAGGGACAGGGGCACAATGAGCAGTTCTTC. The genes are TRBV7-2 and TRBJ2-1, with 10 bases lining up with TRBD1. From germline, CDR1 is SGHTA and CDR2 FQGNSA. The CDR3 extends over 15 amino acids. V shed 1 base, J shed 5 bases, and the junction held 2 bases outside the gene matches.

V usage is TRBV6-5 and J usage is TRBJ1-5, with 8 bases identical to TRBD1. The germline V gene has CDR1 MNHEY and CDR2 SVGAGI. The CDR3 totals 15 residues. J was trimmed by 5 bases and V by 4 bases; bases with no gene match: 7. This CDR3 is CASSSTGDPYQPQHF. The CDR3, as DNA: TGTGCCAGCAGTTCGACAGGGGACCCGTATCAGCCCCAGCATTTT.

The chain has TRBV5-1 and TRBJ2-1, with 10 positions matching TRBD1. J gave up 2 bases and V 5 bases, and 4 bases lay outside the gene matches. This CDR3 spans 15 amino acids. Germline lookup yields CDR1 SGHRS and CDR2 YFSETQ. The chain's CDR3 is CASSRGQGTYNEQFF. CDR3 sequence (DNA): TGCGCCAGCAGTCGGGGACAGGGGACCTACAATGAGCAGTTCTTC.

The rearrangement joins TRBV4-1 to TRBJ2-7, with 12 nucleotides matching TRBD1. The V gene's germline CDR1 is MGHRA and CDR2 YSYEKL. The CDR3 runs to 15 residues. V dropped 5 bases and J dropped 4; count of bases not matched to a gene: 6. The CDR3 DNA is TGCGCCAGCAGCATCGGGACAGGGGGCTTATACGAGCAGTACTTC. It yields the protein CASSIGTGGLYEQYF.

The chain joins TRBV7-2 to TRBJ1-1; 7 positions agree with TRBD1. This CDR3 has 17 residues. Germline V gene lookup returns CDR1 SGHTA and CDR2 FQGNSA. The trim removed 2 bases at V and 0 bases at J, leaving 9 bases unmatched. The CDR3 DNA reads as TGTGCCAGCAGCTTACTTGGGCAGGGGGGTTTGAACACTGAAGCTTTCTTT. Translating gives CASSLLGQGGLNTEAFF. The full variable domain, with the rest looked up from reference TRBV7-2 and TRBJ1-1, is GAGVSQSPSNKVTEKGKDVELRCDPISGHTALYWYRQSLGQGLEFLIYFQGNSAPDKSGLPSDRFSAERTGGSVSTLTIQRTQQEDSAVYLCASSLLGQGGLNTEAFFGQGTRLTVV.

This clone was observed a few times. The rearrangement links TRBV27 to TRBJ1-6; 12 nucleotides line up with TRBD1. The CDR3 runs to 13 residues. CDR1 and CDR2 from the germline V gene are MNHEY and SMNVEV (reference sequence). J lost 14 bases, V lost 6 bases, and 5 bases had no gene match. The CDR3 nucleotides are TGTGCCAGCAGCGGGACAGGGGGCGTCACCCTCCACTTT. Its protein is CASSGTGGVTLHF.

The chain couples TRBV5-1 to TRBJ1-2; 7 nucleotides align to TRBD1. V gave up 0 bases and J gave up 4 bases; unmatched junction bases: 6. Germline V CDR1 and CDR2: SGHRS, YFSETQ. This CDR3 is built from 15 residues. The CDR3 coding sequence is TGCGCCAGCAGCTTGGGGGCCGGGACAGCCTATGGCTACACCTTC. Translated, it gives CASSLGAGTAYGYTF.

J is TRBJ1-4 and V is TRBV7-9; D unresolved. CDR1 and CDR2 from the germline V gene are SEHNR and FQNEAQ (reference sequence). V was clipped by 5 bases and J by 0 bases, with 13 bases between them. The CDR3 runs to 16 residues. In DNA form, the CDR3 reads TGTGCCAGCAGCGTAATAGTCGGTGCAACTAATGAAAAACTGTTTTTT. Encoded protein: CASSVIVGATNEKLFF.

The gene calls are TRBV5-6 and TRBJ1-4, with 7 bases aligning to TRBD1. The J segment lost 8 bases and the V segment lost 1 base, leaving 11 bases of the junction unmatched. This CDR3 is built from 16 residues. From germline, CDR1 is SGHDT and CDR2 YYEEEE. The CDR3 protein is CASSLRVGQGGEKLFF. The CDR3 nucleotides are TGTGCCAGCAGCTTGAGGGTCGGGCAGGGGGGCGAAAAACTGTTTTTT.

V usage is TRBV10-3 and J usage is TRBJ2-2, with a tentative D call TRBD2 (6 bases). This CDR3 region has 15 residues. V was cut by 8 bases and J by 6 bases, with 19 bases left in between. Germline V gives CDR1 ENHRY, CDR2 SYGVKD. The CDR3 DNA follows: TGTGCCATCGGTGGGAGGACGACAAGATCCGGGGAGCTGTTTTTT. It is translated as CAIGGRTTRSGELFF.

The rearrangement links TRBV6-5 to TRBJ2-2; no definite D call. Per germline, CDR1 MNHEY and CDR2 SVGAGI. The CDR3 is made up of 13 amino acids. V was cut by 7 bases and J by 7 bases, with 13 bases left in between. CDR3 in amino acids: CASTTGSRGELFF. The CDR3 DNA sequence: TGTGCCAGCACCACCGGGTCTCGCGGGGAGCTGTTTTTT.